What follows are 32 T cell receptor beta chains derived from one specimen sequenced in a study of response to subunit inactivated influenza vaccine. TCRdb used MiXCR to reprocess the RT-PCR reads, holding one entry per CDR3 protein. The sample has 630,000 or so distinct CDR3 sequences; about 15% are singletons. This material consisted of PBMCs from blood, taken roughly 12 days after vaccination. The source is a man aged 50 to 60 who received an inactivated influenza vaccine.

The chain joins TRBV21-1 to TRBJ2-7. TRBV21-1 is termed a pseudogene. This CDR3 comprises 12 residues. The CDR3 region has the DNA TGTGCCAGCAGCAAAGCTTCCTACGAGCAGTACTTC. Its translation is CASSKASYEQYF.

The chain links TRBV5-1 to TRBJ2-1, with 11 positions matching TRBD1. The CDR3 loop spans 15 amino acids. CDR1 is SGHRS, CDR2 YFSETQ, per germline. Trimming cost V 3 bases and J 6 bases; bases outside gene matches: 5. The CDR3 DNA reads as TGCGCCAGCAGCTGGGGGACAGGGGGGCTCAATGAGCAGTTCTTC. Its translation: CASSWGTGGLNEQFF.

V and J are TRBV5-1 and TRBJ1-1, with D perhaps matching TRBD1 (5 bases). The length of the CDR3 is 15 residues. Germline-derived CDR1 and CDR2 are SGHRS and YFSETQ. Trimming removed 4 bases from V and 1 base from J, with 14 bases in between. The CDR3 region is CASSPGTWGNTEAFF. CDR3 nucleotide sequence: TGCGCCAGCAGCCCGGGGACCTGGGGGAACACTGAAGCTTTCTTT.

This clonotype was counted a few times. The DNA of the CDR3 is TGCGCCAGCAGCTTAACGGCTGGGACTAGCGGGCAACGCGAGCAGTTCTTC. Amino acid sequence: CASSLTAGTSGQREQFF. The chain carries TRBV5-1 and TRBJ2-1, with 12 bases fitting TRBD2. Trimming took 2 bases from V and 10 from J; bases not matched to a gene: 13. Germline assignment: CDR1 SGHRS and CDR2 YFSETQ. The CDR3 length is 17 residues.

In its sample, this clonotype was seen a few times. The rearrangement joins TRBV28 to TRBJ2-5; D ambiguous. There are 13 residues in the CDR3. From germline, CDR1 is MDHEN and CDR2 SYDVKM. Trimming removed 5 bases at V and 11 bases at J, with 18 bases between. The DNA of the CDR3 is TGTGCCAGCAGTCCCTCCGGGCCTTCAGGACAGTACTTC. As protein: CASSPSGPSGQYF.

The chain employs TRBV7-9 and TRBJ2-5; weak D call: TRBD1 (5 bases). CDR3 size: 14 residues. From germline, CDR1 is SEHNR and CDR2 FQNEAQ (reference sequence). V lost 2 bases and J lost 6, with 13 bases in between. The CDR3 bases are TGTGCCAGCAGCTTAAGCCAGGGCGTGAAGACCCAGTACTTC. Protein: CASSLSQGVKTQYF.

The chain couples TRBV20-1 to TRBJ2-1, with 9 positions matching TRBD1. Losses at the gene ends were 2 bases for V and 5 bases for J; bases not matched to a gene: 10. The CDR3 is 16 residues long. The germline gives CDR1 DFQATT, CDR2 SNEGSKA (reference sequence). The CDR3 here is CSARIYPGQGHNEQFF. CDR3 DNA: TGCAGTGCTAGAATCTACCCGGGACAGGGCCACAATGAGCAGTTCTTC.

The V call is TRBV10-3, the J call TRBJ2-7, with TRBD1 matching 9 bases. J gave up 4 bases and V 3 bases, and 10 bases lay outside the gene matches. The CDR3 is 16 residues long. Germline V gene data show CDR1 as ENHRY and CDR2 as SYGVKD. The CDR3 sequence: CAISEADRGVRYEQYF. CDR3 DNA: TGTGCCATCAGTGAAGCGGACAGGGGCGTTAGGTACGAGCAGTACTTC.

V and J are TRBV7-2 and TRBJ2-5; D is undetermined. Between the trimmed V and J ends, which lost 2 bases and 2 bases, there was a span of 18 bases. This CDR3 has 17 residues. CDR1 is SGHTA and CDR2 is FQGNSA in the germline V gene. The CDR3 nucleotides are TGTGCCAGCAGCTTACTGCGACCGCGATACAAGCAAGAGACCCAGTACTTC. This encodes CASSLLRPRYKQETQYF.

This clonotype was picked up a small number of times. V and J are TRBV12-3 or TRBV12-4 and TRBJ1-5; tentatively, D is TRBD1 (6 bases). Trimming shortened V by 8 bases and J by 3 bases, and 11 bases separated the two germline ends. This CDR3 is built from 13 residues. CDR3 sequence: CASSTGYNQPQHF. The CDR3, as DNA: TGTGCCAGCTCTACAGGGTACAATCAGCCCCAGCATTTT.

This clonotype was detected ten times or more. This chain uses TRBV3-1 with TRBJ1-1; D not certain. Germline CDR1 LGHDT, CDR2 YNNKEL (reference sequence). The V end was cut by 1 base, the J end by 1 base, with 7 bases between. This CDR3 is 14 amino acids long. The CDR3: CASSQVYQNTEAFF. CDR3 coding DNA: TGTGCCAGCAGCCAAGTCTACCAGAACACTGAAGCTTTCTTT.

The genes are TRBV5-6 and TRBJ2-3; 9 bases align to TRBD1. J gave up 6 bases and V 4 bases, and 18 bases lay outside the gene matches. Per the germline V gene, CDR1 is SGHDT and CDR2 is YYEEEE. The CDR3 covers 18 residues. CDR3 protein: CASSPLRGTGRIRDTQYF. For the CDR3, the DNA is TGTGCCAGCAGCCCACTTAGAGGGACAGGGAGGATCCGGGATACGCAGTATTTT.

The chain combines TRBV6-2 or TRBV6-3 with TRBJ2-7, with 9 bases identical to TRBD2. The CDR3 sequence is 15 residues long. The germline gives CDR1 MNHEY, CDR2 SVGEGT. After removal of 6 bases from V and 2 bases from J, the junction contained 8 bases not matched to a gene. In DNA form, the CDR3 reads TGTGCCAGCAGGGGGGCTAGCGGGACCCCCTACGAGCAGTACTTC. Translating it yields CASRGASGTPYEQYF.

Only a few counts were recorded for this clonotype. The chain has TRBV5-1 and TRBJ1-6, with D unclear. Germline CDR1 and CDR2: SGHRS and YFSETQ. V gave up 0 bases and J gave up 7 bases, with 23 bases separating them. This CDR3 is built from 19 residues. The CDR3 nucleotides read TGCGCCAGCAGCTTGGGGATGCGCGATCGCCGGGTCCTAAATTCACCCCTCCACTTT. This codes for CASSLGMRDRRVLNSPLHF.

On this clonotype itself: It may be a read error: a sequence one base away is much more abundant. The chain is built from TRBV12-3 or TRBV12-4 and TRBJ2-3; D is uncertain. Trimming removed 2 bases from V and 4 bases from J, with 13 bases in between. This CDR3 comprises 15 residues. The CDR3 sequence: CASSLLSLSADTQYF. In nucleotides, the CDR3 is TGTGCCAGCAGTTTATTGTCTCTGAGCGCAGATACGCAGTATTTT.

The chain is built from TRBV19 and TRBJ2-5; 11 bases align to TRBD1. Per the germline V gene, CDR1 is LNHDA and CDR2 is SQIVND (reference sequence). Germline trimming cut 3 bases from V and 5 bases from J; bases unmatched to any gene: 8. The CDR3 is 16 amino acids. CDR3 sequence: CASSITGTGGFETQYF. CDR3 coding DNA: TGTGCCAGTAGTATCACCGGGACAGGGGGTTTCGAGACCCAGTACTTC.

V and J are TRBV20-1 and TRBJ1-1; 8 nucleotides line up with TRBD1. This CDR3 region has 11 residues. The germline V gene encodes CDR1 DFQATT and CDR2 SNEGSKA (reference sequence). The CDR3 coding sequence is TGCAGAATACAGGGGGGCACTGAAGCTTTCTTT. It translates to CRIQGGTEAFF.

This clonotype was seen more than once but under ten times. The chain couples TRBV5-1 to TRBJ2-7; D gene unclear. The length of the CDR3 is 15 residues. CDR1 SGHRS and CDR2 YFSETQ come from the germline V gene. V shed 0 bases and J shed 0 bases, with 10 bases lying between them. CDR3 DNA sequence: TGCGCCAGCAGCTTGGAATCGGCCCCCTCCTACGAGCAGTACTTC. Its protein is CASSLESAPSYEQYF.

The chain employs TRBV5-1 and TRBJ2-1; D is undetermined. Germline lookup yields CDR1 SGHRS and CDR2 YFSETQ. Trimming stripped 4 bases from V and 0 bases from J, with 17 bases between. The CDR3 length is 17 residues. This chain's CDR3 is CASSPPAARSSYNEQFF. The CDR3 region has the DNA TGCGCCAGCAGCCCACCCGCTGCGCGGAGCTCCTACAATGAGCAGTTCTTC.

This clonotype showed up just a few times. The chain recombines TRBV20-1 with TRBJ2-1, with D possibly being TRBD2 (6 bases). Per the germline V gene, CDR1 is DFQATT and CDR2 is SNEGSKA (reference sequence). The CDR3 extends over 15 amino acids. The germline V and J ends were trimmed by 3 bases and 9 bases, with 21 bases remaining between them. CDR3 DNA sequence: TGCAGTGCTAGTTGGCGGGAAATTGTTTCGGGTGAGCAGTTCTTC. It yields the protein CSASWREIVSGEQFF.

A few counts support this clonotype. The chain recombines TRBV7-9 with TRBJ2-7, with TRBD2 matching 13 bases. This CDR3 has 15 residues. Trimming took 5 bases from V and 3 from J; bases not matched to a gene: 4. Germline V gives CDR1 SEHNR, CDR2 FQNEAQ (reference sequence). The CDR3 DNA follows: TGTGCCAGCAGCAACGGGACTAGCGGGATCTACGAGCAGTACTTC. This encodes CASSNGTSGIYEQYF.

In its sample, this clonotype was seen a few times. The rearrangement links TRBV7-2 to TRBJ2-7, with D perhaps being TRBD1 or TRBD2 (5 bases each). The CDR3 has 15 amino acids. Trimming took off 3 bases at V and 2 bases at J, with 14 bases between the two ends. Germline V gene data show CDR1 as SGHTA and CDR2 as FQGNSA. The CDR3 is CASSLRDGLAYEQYF. The CDR3 nucleotides read TGTGCCAGCAGCTTGAGGGACGGCCTAGCCTACGAGCAGTACTTC.

V and J are TRBV7-2 and TRBJ2-7; possible D gene TRBD2, 5 bases. The CDR3 is 14 residues long. The V end was cut by 1 base, the J end by 5 bases, with 12 bases between. From germline, CDR1 is SGHTA and CDR2 FQGNSA. For the CDR3, the DNA is TGTGCCAGCAGCTTAGACCCCACTAGAAACGAGCAGTACTTC. Its translation: CASSLDPTRNEQYF.

This clonotype showed up just a few times. This rearrangement joins TRBV6-1 to TRBJ1-5; TRBD1 might be the D (5 bases). The ends were cut back, 0 bases at V and 4 bases at J, with 10 bases in the middle. The CDR3 extends over 15 amino acids. Germline assignment: CDR1 MNHNS and CDR2 SASEGT. The CDR3 DNA follows: TGTGCCAGCAGTGAAGCCAGAGGGGTAAATCAGCCCCAGCATTTT. This sequence encodes CASSEARGVNQPQHF.

The chain couples TRBV28 to TRBJ2-5, with TRBD1 matching over 7 bases. The V and J ends lost 7 bases and 1 base, in that order; junction bases with no gene match: 12. The CDR3 consists of 16 residues. Germline loops: CDR1 MDHEN, CDR2 SYDVKM. The CDR3 reads CASKESRTGLQETQYF. The CDR3 region has the DNA TGTGCCAGCAAAGAATCCCGGACAGGACTCCAAGAGACCCAGTACTTC.

This clonotype was detected only a few times. V is TRBV20-1 and J is TRBJ1-2, with TRBD1 matching over 8 bases. The ends lost 4 bases at V and 4 bases at J; junction bases unmatched: 14. Germline V gives CDR1 DFQATT, CDR2 SNEGSKA (reference sequence). The CDR3 is made up of 16 amino acids. The CDR3: CSAKPPGGQSSYGYTF. CDR3 DNA: TGCAGTGCTAAACCCCCAGGGGGCCAATCCAGCTATGGCTACACCTTC.

This clonotype was detected a few times. V gene TRBV2 combines with J gene TRBJ2-3; TRBD1 matches 10 bases. The length of the CDR3 is 17 residues. Germline loops: CDR1 SNHLY, CDR2 FYNNEI. V shed 6 bases and J 3 bases; nucleotides not matched to a gene: 12. This CDR3 is CASSPTLGQGKTDTQYF. The DNA of the CDR3 is TGTGCCAGCAGCCCCACCCTGGGACAGGGGAAGACAGATACGCAGTATTTT.

This clonotype was counted at least ten times. This chain connects TRBV5-1 to TRBJ2-3, with D perhaps TRBD1 or TRBD2 (5 bases each). Germline V gene lookup returns CDR1 SGHRS and CDR2 YFSETQ. CDR3 size: 15 residues. V was cut by 2 bases and J by 0 bases, with 10 bases left in between. The CDR3: CASSFRGESTDTQYF. DNA of the CDR3: TGCGCCAGCAGCTTTAGAGGGGAAAGCACAGATACGCAGTATTTT.

This chain joins TRBV7-2 and TRBJ1-2; D uncertain. Per the germline V gene, CDR1 is SGHTA and CDR2 is FQGNSA. With 0 bases removed from V and 0 bases from J, the gap between germline ends came to 8 bases. This CDR3 region has 15 residues. CDR3 protein: CASSLASEANYGYTF. CDR3 nucleotides: TGTGCCAGCAGCTTAGCCTCAGAAGCTAACTATGGCTACACCTTC.

The V gene is TRBV25-1, the J gene TRBJ2-2; 10 positions agree with TRBD1. J was trimmed by 7 bases and V by 4 bases; bases with no gene match: 6. CDR3 size: 15 residues. In germline, CDR1 is MGHDK, CDR2 SYGVNS. For the CDR3, the DNA is TGTGCCAGCAGTGTGACAGGGGGCTACGTCGGGGAGCTGTTTTTT. Protein sequence: CASSVTGGYVGELFF.

The chain links TRBV7-6 to TRBJ2-1; 7 positions agree with TRBD1. From germline, CDR1 is SGHVS and CDR2 FNYEAQ. The CDR3 covers 16 residues. Trimming at V came to 0 bases and at J to 0 bases, leaving 2 bases not matched to a gene. In DNA form, the CDR3 reads TGTGCCAGCAGCTTAGCCGGACAGGACTCCTACAATGAGCAGTTCTTC. It specifies CASSLAGQDSYNEQFF.

The rearrangement links TRBV7-9 to TRBJ1-1; D not certain. This CDR3 has 14 residues. CDR1 is SEHNR and CDR2 is FQNEAQ in the germline V gene (reference sequence). The V gene lost 5 bases and the J gene lost 6 bases, with 16 bases spanning the gap. The CDR3 DNA sequence: TGTGCCAGCAGCCAACTCAGTCTTGGGCCTGAAGCTTTCTTT. Translation: CASSQLSLGPEAFF. The full variable domain, with the rest looked up from reference TRBV7-9 and TRBJ1-1, is DTGVSQNPRHKITKRGQNVTFRCDPISEHNRLYWYRQTLGQGPEFLTYFQNEAQLEKSRLLSDRFSAERPKGSFSTLEIQRTEQGDSAMYLCASSQLSLGPEAFFGQGTRLTVV.